These 11 T cell receptor beta chains share one sample of origin, sequenced in a study of shared clonotypes between healthy human individuals. Profiled with immunoSEQ multiplex PCR; TCRdb holds only in-frame clones, not every one. The sample holds around 2.1 million clones, nearly 97% seen once. The sample taken for sequencing was naive CD4+ T cells sorted from blood. Subset specified: CD45RA+ positively selected. These receptors were collected from a man younger than 35 in good health.

The chain has TRBV27 and TRBJ2-2; 11 bases are a match to TRBD2. V lost 10 bases and J lost 6; bases outside the gene matches: 7. The CDR3 has 14 residues. The germline CDR1 and CDR2 sequences are MNHEY and SMNVEV (reference sequence). CDR3 loop: CATGLAGHPGELFF. CDR3 DNA sequence: TGTGCCACCGGACTAGCGGGCCATCCCGGGGAGCTGTTTTTT.

The chain uses TRBV5-4 and TRBJ1-6, with 7 nucleotides matching TRBD1. The J segment lost 14 bases and the V segment lost 6 bases, leaving 14 bases of the junction unmatched. The CDR3 totals 14 residues. The germline gives CDR1 SGHNT, CDR2 YYREEE (reference sequence). The chain's CDR3 is CASTTRDSLDSLHF. DNA for the CDR3: TGTGCCAGCACAACCCGGGACAGCCTGGATTCCCTCCACTTT.

The rearrangement uses TRBV6-5 and TRBJ2-7; perhaps D is TRBD1 or TRBD2 (5 bases each). V lost 2 bases, J lost 11 bases, and 13 bases lay in between. Germline V gene lookup returns CDR1 MNHEY and CDR2 SVGAGI. The CDR3 extends over 12 amino acids. Here the CDR3 reads CASSYVGTNEYF. Here the CDR3 DNA reads TGTGCCAGCAGTTACGTTGGGACCAACGAGTACTTC.

The V and J genes are TRBV18 and TRBJ1-1; D gene unclear. Trimming took off 3 bases at V and 2 bases at J, with 7 bases between the two ends. The CDR3 is 13 amino acids. Germline CDR1 KGHSH, CDR2 LQKENI. Here the CDR3 reads CASSPVANTEAFF. CDR3 nucleotide sequence: TGTGCCAGCTCACCGGTGGCCAACACTGAAGCTTTCTTT.

The chain is built from TRBV5-6 and TRBJ1-1; 9 bases agree with TRBD1. The germline CDR1 and CDR2 sequences are SGHDT and YYEEEE. The ends lost 5 bases at V and 5 bases at J; junction bases unmatched: 10. The CDR3 consists of 15 residues. CDR3: CASRSDGTGRTEAFF. Here the CDR3 DNA reads TGTGCCAGCAGGTCAGACGGGACAGGGAGGACTGAAGCTTTCTTT.

This clone has just a few counts. The V and J genes are TRBV9 and TRBJ1-2, with D tentatively TRBD1 (5 bases). Trimming left V 4 bases short and J 4 bases short, with 23 bases between. Germline V gene data show CDR1 as SGDLS and CDR2 as YYNGEE. CDR3 length: 17 residues. The CDR3 sequence: CASSPQHYDRLSYGYTF. CDR3 DNA sequence: TGTGCCAGCAGCCCCCAGCACTATGACAGACTATCCTATGGCTACACCTTC. The full variable domain, in which reference TRBV9 and TRBJ1-2 provide the parts outside the CDR3, is DSGVTQTPKHLITATGQRVTLRCSPRSGDLSVYWYQQSLDQGLQFLIQYYNGEERAKGNILERFSAQQFPDLHSELNLSSLELGDSALYFCASSPQHYDRLSYGYTFGSGTRLTVV.

J is TRBJ1-2 and V is TRBV28; D is ambiguous. Looked up from germline, CDR1 is MDHEN and CDR2 is SYDVKM. Trimming removed 3 bases at V and 2 bases at J, with 7 bases between. The CDR3 consists of 13 residues. CDR3 sequence reads: CASSFFKNYGYTF. DNA of the CDR3: TGTGCCAGCAGTTTCTTCAAGAACTATGGCTACACCTTC.

This clone was found once. The V and J genes are TRBV30 and TRBJ1-6; no definite D call. The CDR3 spans 15 residues. V lost 6 bases and J lost 4, with 16 bases in between. The germline V gene encodes CDR1 GTSNPN and CDR2 SVGIG (reference sequence). CDR3 region: CACSGMGGYNSPLHF. The CDR3 nucleotides read TGTGCCTGCTCAGGCATGGGAGGATATAATTCACCCCTCCACTTT.

The V call is TRBV6-5, the J call TRBJ1-6; TRBD1 might be the D (5 bases). The CDR3 consists of 14 residues. Trimming stripped 6 bases from V and 10 bases from J, with 16 bases between. The germline CDR1 and CDR2 sequences are MNHEY and SVGAGI. The CDR3 loop is CASRMEGPKSPLHF. As DNA, the CDR3 is TGTGCCAGCAGGATGGAGGGACCAAAATCACCCCTCCACTTT.

The J gene is TRBJ2-7, the V gene TRBV5-1; TRBD1 might be the D (5 bases). This CDR3 has 16 residues. The germline V gene has CDR1 SGHRS and CDR2 YFSETQ. V lost 4 bases to trimming and J lost 0 bases, with 17 bases between them. The CDR3 loop reads CASSLGLDSSSYEQYF. The DNA of the CDR3 is TGCGCCAGCAGCCTCGGGCTCGACAGTAGCTCCTACGAGCAGTACTTC.

In this sample, this clone turned up once. The gene calls are TRBV21-1 and TRBJ2-7; TRBD1, as called in the table, went unchecked against the DNA. TRBV21-1 is termed a pseudogene. The CDR3 is made up of 14 amino acids. CDR3: CASSKGTGAYEQYF. The DNA for the CDR3 is TGTGCCAGCAGCAAAGGTACAGGTGCCTACGAGCAGTACTTC.